This TCR beta chain was profiled in a study of blood T cell repertoires in COVID-19. In germline, CDR1 is SGHDT, CDR2 YYEEEE. J gave up 2 bases and V 7 bases, and 7 bases lay outside the gene matches. The CDR3 is 14 residues long. Per the authors' pipeline: Cell counts per sample came from amplifying reference gene primers. The data were produced by immunoSEQ multiplex PCR, yet TCRdb's version contains in-frame clones alone and is incomplete. The DNA gave D and trimming, while V, J and clone size come from that table. The sample includes just over 90,000 clones, around 90% of them seen just once. The source material was peripheral blood. The clonotype comes from a human donor with active COVID-19. The donor label of this sample is uncertain. The J gene is TRBJ2-7, the V gene TRBV5-6, with 9 nucleotides matching TRBD1. In nucleotides, the CDR3 is TGTGCCAGCGGGAGACAGGGGGTTACCTACGAGCAGTACTTC. Translating it yields CASGRQGVTYEQYF.